This T cell receptor beta chain was retrieved from a study of blood T cell repertoires in COVID-19. On the study more broadly: Sites across the United States, Italy and Spain contributed samples from acute and convalescent COVID-19. T cells, B-cell-depleted T cells, or PBMCs provided the cDNA or gDNA that served as material.

Germline V gene data show CDR1 as SGHAT and CDR2 as FQNNGV. This CDR3 comprises 18 residues. The germline V and J ends were trimmed by 0 bases and 3 bases, with 18 bases remaining between them. Enrollment of patients from Seattle took place during active infection, with longitudinal follow-up. Per the study methods: Amplification with reference gene primers provided the estimates of nucleated cell counts. The protocol was immunoSEQ multiplex PCR, while the TCRdb copy is restricted to in-frame clones and leaves out a portion. Clone size and V and J calls were adopted from that table, with D and trimming inferred from the DNA. The repertoire holds fewer than 350,000 clones, with 80% to 95% as singletons.

The V gene is TRBV11-2, the J gene TRBJ1-3; D gene unclear. Sequencing input: peripheral blood. This TCR was recovered from a woman aged 25 to 39 with COVID-19, enrolled during active disease. The CDR3 protein is CASSLEPWGGGVGNTIYF. The CDR3 DNA is TGTGCCAGCAGCTTAGAGCCTTGGGGAGGCGGAGTTGGAAACACCATATATTTT.